This is a list of T cell receptor beta chains from one sample in a study of blood T cells in healthy people across ages. One entry per CDR3 protein, called by TCRdb with MiXCR from the 5' RACE reads. The profile shows around 280,000 distinct CDR3 sequences, 25% to 30% of them singletons. The sample consisted of blood. Source of these receptors: a woman between 70 and 85 years old in good health. The CDR3 runs from the conserved cysteine through the conserved F or W. The D gene is left open where the match is weak. Clone size is given for some rows only: seen once, a few or many times, or a class if the clone is expanded.

j_gene: TRBJ2-5
d_gene: -
abundance: -
v_gene: TRBV20-1
CDR3aa: CSARSPEQETQYF
CDR3nt: TGCAGTGCTAGGTCTCCCGAGCAAGAGACCCAGTACTTC

j_gene: TRBJ2-7
d_gene: -
abundance: few
v_gene: TRBV14
CDR3aa: CASSQELVPPYEQYF
CDR3nt: TGTGCCAGCAGCCAAGAGCTGGTACCACCCTACGAGCAGTACTTC

j_gene: TRBJ2-3
d_gene: -
abundance: -
v_gene: TRBV9
CDR3aa: CASSEGGTTDTQYF
CDR3nt: TGTGCCAGCAGCGAGGGCGGGACCACAGATACGCAGTATTTT

j_gene: TRBJ2-1
d_gene: TRBD1
abundance: few
v_gene: TRBV4-3
CDR3aa: CASSPSGGSVSSYNEQFF
CDR3nt: TGCGCCAGCAGCCCCTCAGGGGGTAGCGTTAGCTCCTACAATGAGCAGTTCTTC

j_gene: TRBJ1-1
d_gene: TRBD1
abundance: -
v_gene: TRBV11-2
CDR3aa: CASSRQGRETEAFF
CDR3nt: TGTGCCAGCAGCCGACAGGGTCGCGAGACTGAAGCTTTCTTT

j_gene: TRBJ1-5
d_gene: -
abundance: few
v_gene: TRBV15
CDR3aa: CSNQPQHF
CDR3nt: TGTAGCAATCAGCCCCAGCATTTT

j_gene: TRBJ2-4
d_gene: TRBD2
abundance: -
v_gene: TRBV20-1
CDR3aa: CSASRTSGVAKNIQYF
CDR3nt: TGCAGTGCCTCCAGGACTAGCGGGGTAGCCAAAAACATTCAGTACTTC

j_gene: TRBJ2-1
d_gene: TRBD2
abundance: few
v_gene: TRBV11-3
CDR3aa: CASSSPRGGRQTYNEQFF
CDR3nt: TGTGCCAGCAGCTCGCCGAGGGGCGGGAGACAAACCTACAATGAGCAGTTCTTC

j_gene: TRBJ1-2
d_gene: -
abundance: -
v_gene: TRBV20-1
CDR3aa: CSARERQASYGYTF
CDR3nt: TGCAGTGCTAGAGAAAGACAGGCAAGCTATGGCTACACCTTC

j_gene: TRBJ2-1
d_gene: TRBD2
abundance: many
v_gene: TRBV6-2/TRBV6-3
CDR3aa: CASRGTTNNEQFF
CDR3nt: TGTGCCAGCAGAGGGACTACTAACAATGAGCAGTTCTTC

j_gene: TRBJ1-3
d_gene: TRBD1
abundance: few
v_gene: TRBV7-2
CDR3aa: CASRPRTGGNTIYF
CDR3nt: TGTGCCAGCAGACCGCGGACAGGTGGAAACACCATATATTTT

j_gene: TRBJ1-2
d_gene: -
abundance: -
v_gene: TRBV20-1
CDR3aa: CSARLQGGVHGYTF
CDR3nt: TGCAGTGCTCGGTTACAGGGTGGTGTCCATGGCTACACCTTC

j_gene: TRBJ1-6
d_gene: TRBD1
abundance: few
v_gene: TRBV28
CDR3aa: CASSDRRQGVLPLHF
CDR3nt: TGTGCCAGCAGTGATCGGAGACAGGGGGTTCTACCCCTCCACTTT

j_gene: TRBJ2-3
d_gene: -
abundance: -
v_gene: TRBV9
CDR3aa: CASSVRGYTDTQYF
CDR3nt: TGTGCCAGCAGCGTTCGGGGATACACAGATACGCAGTATTTT

j_gene: TRBJ2-5
d_gene: -
abundance: -
v_gene: TRBV6-1
CDR3aa: CASSEARGVGIQETQYF
CDR3nt: TGTGCCAGCAGTGAAGCTCGAGGAGTAGGGATCCAAGAGACCCAGTACTTC

j_gene: TRBJ1-2
d_gene: -
abundance: -
v_gene: TRBV4-3
CDR3aa: CASSQNTEFYGYTF
CDR3nt: TGCGCCAGCAGCCAGAATACGGAGTTCTATGGCTACACCTTC

j_gene: TRBJ1-1
d_gene: -
abundance: few
v_gene: TRBV6-5
CDR3aa: CASRGRLAEAFF
CDR3nt: TGTGCCAGCAGAGGACGATTGGCTGAAGCTTTCTTT

j_gene: TRBJ1-6
d_gene: -
abundance: -
v_gene: TRBV5-5
CDR3aa: CASNLVGTGGNSPLHF
CDR3nt: TGTGCCAGCAACTTGGTCGGGACGGGGGGGAATTCACCCCTCCACTTT

j_gene: TRBJ1-2
d_gene: -
abundance: -
v_gene: TRBV6-5
CDR3aa: CASSHQGSVYGYTF
CDR3nt: TGTGCCAGCAGTCATCAGGGTAGTGTCTATGGCTACACCTTC

j_gene: TRBJ2-7
d_gene: TRBD2
abundance: few
v_gene: TRBV20-1
CDR3aa: CSARPTSGLSYEQYF
CDR3nt: TGCAGTGCTAGGCCCACTAGCGGCCTCTCCTACGAGCAGTACTTC

j_gene: TRBJ1-4
d_gene: TRBD1
abundance: -
v_gene: TRBV2
CDR3aa: CASTRQGHEKLFF
CDR3nt: TGTGCCAGCACCCGACAGGGGCATGAAAAACTGTTTTTT

j_gene: TRBJ2-1
d_gene: -
abundance: few
v_gene: TRBV20-1
CDR3aa: CSANPTRTNSYNEQFF
CDR3nt: TGCAGTGCTAACCCCACTAGGACCAACTCCTACAATGAGCAGTTCTTC

j_gene: TRBJ2-3
d_gene: -
abundance: few
v_gene: TRBV7-2
CDR3aa: CASSQGWASTDTQYF
CDR3nt: TGTGCCAGCAGTCAGGGCTGGGCAAGCACAGATACGCAGTATTTT

j_gene: TRBJ2-1
d_gene: TRBD2
abundance: -
v_gene: TRBV28
CDR3aa: CASSLGGAGLSHEQFF
CDR3nt: TGTGCCAGCAGTTTGGGAGGGGCGGGACTTTCACATGAGCAGTTCTTC

j_gene: TRBJ2-5
d_gene: -
abundance: -
v_gene: TRBV7-2
CDR3aa: CASSLEGRVSLQETQYF
CDR3nt: TGTGCCAGCAGCTTAGAAGGTAGAGTCAGCCTTCAAGAGACCCAGTACTTC

j_gene: TRBJ1-4
d_gene: -
abundance: many
v_gene: TRBV5-1
CDR3aa: CASSSGDMGEKLFF
CDR3nt: TGCGCCAGCAGCTCGGGGGACATGGGCGAAAAACTGTTTTTT

j_gene: TRBJ1-5
d_gene: -
abundance: few
v_gene: TRBV25-1
CDR3aa: CASSTGVGNQPQHF
CDR3nt: TGTGCCAGCAGTACTGGGGTCGGCAATCAGCCCCAGCATTTT